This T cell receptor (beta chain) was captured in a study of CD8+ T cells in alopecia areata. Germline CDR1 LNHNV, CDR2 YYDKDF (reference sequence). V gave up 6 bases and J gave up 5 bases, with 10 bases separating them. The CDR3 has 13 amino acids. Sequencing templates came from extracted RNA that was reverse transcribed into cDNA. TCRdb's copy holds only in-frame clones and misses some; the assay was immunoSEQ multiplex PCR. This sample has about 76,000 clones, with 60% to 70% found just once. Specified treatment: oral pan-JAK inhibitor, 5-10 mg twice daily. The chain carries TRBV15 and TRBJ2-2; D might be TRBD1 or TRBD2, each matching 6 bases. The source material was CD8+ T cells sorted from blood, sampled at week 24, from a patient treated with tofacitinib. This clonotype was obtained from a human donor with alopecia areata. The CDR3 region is CATRGGATGELFF. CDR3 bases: TGTGCCACCAGGGGGGGCGCGACCGGGGAGCTGTTTTTT.